The entry that follows covers one TCR beta chain sequence. The CDR3 extends over 13 amino acids. Germline lookup yields CDR1 SGDLS and CDR2 YYNGEE. The V end was cut by 4 bases, the J end by 10 bases, with 17 bases between. This entry is derived from a study of blood T cells in healthy people across ages. The use of a sample-barcoded 5' primer and a J-beta primer mix characterized a second PCR of about 7 to 12 cycles. TCRdb used MiXCR to reprocess the 5' RACE reads, holding one entry per CDR3 protein. The sample contains hundreds of thousands of distinct CDR3 sequences, 35% to 40% of which appear only once.

V and J are TRBV9 and TRBJ1-1; TRBD1 is a possible D gene (5 bases). The sample comprised blood. This sequence originates from a man aged 18 to 30 in good health. Here the CDR3 DNA reads TGTGCCAGCAGCTTAGGCGGGGGATCCGGAGCTTTCTTT. Residues: CASSLGGGSGAFF.